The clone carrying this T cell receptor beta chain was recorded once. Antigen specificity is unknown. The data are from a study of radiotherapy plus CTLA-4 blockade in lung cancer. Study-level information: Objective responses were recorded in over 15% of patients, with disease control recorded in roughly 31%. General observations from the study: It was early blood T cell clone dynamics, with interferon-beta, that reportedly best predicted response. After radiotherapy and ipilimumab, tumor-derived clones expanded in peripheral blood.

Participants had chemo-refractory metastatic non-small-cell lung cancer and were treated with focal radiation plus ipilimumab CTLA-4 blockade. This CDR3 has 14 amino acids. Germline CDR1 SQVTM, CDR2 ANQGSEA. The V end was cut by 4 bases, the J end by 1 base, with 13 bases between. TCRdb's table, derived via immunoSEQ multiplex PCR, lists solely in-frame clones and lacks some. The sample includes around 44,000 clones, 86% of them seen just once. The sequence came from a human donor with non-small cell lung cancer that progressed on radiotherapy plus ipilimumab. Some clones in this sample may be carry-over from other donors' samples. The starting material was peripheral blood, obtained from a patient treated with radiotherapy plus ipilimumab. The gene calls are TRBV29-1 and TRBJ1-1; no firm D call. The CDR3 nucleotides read TGCAGCGTTGTCTTAAGGAGTCAGAACACTGAAGCTTTCTTT. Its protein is CSVVLRSQNTEAFF.